This T cell receptor (beta chain) emerged from a study of metastatic and nonmetastatic thyroid tumors. Study context: Both malignant and benign thyroid patients supplied peripheral blood and tumor or nodule tissue samples, across which the repertoires of these patients were then compared. Study-wide results and caveats: TCR beta diversity was reportedly significantly higher in malignant thyroid tumors than benign nodules, in blood and tumor.

With respect to this clone: Its cognate antigen is unknown.

Authors' analysis steps: Variation in CDR3 across clinicopathological groups served as the basis for constructing a distant-metastasis classifier in papillary thyroid cancer. Using MiXCR, TCRdb reanalyzed the PCR reads. TCRdb, rather than the study authors, made the V and J calls. Among more than 13,000 clones listed, 25% to 30% were seen once. No treatment of any kind had been given to any patient before thyroid surgery. Sequenced sample: tumor tissue. The clonotype originates from a male donor with papillary thyroid cancer or a benign thyroid nodule (not recorded which). Some clones in this sample may be carry-over from other donors' samples.

DNA for the CDR3: TGTGCCAGCTCACCAGCAGATTACACCGGGGAGCTGTTTTTT. This translates into CASSPADYTGELFF. The chain employs TRBV18 and TRBJ2-2, with D uncertain. The V gene's germline CDR1 is KGHSH and CDR2 LQKENI. Deletions cut 2 bases from V and 3 bases from J, with 7 bases between. This CDR3 is built from 14 residues.